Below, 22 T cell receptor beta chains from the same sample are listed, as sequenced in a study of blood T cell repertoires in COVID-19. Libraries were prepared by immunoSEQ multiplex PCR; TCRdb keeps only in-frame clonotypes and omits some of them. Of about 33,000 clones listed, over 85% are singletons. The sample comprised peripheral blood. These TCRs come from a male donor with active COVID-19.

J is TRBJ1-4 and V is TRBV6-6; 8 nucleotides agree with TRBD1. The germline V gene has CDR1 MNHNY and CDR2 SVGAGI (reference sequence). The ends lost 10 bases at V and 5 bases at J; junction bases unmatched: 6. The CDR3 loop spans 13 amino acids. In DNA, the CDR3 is TGTGCCAATTCTCAGGGGGCGAATGAAAAACTGTTTTTT. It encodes CANSQGANEKLFF.

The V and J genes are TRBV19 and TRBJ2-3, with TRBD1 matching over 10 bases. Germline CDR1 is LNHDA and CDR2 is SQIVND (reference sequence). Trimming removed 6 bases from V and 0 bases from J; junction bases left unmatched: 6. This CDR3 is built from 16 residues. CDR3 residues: CASSRDRGFSTDTQYF. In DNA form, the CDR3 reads TGTGCCAGTAGCCGGGACAGGGGATTCAGCACAGATACGCAGTATTTT.

The DNA of the CDR3 is TGTGCCAGCAGCTTGGTTACGGGGAGAGATTACGAGCAGTACTTC. This sequence encodes CASSLVTGRDYEQYF. J is TRBJ2-7 and V is TRBV5-5; D is perhaps TRBD2 (5 bases). The V and J ends lost 0 bases and 4 bases respectively, with 14 bases between them. The CDR3 has 15 amino acids. Germline V gene sequence: CDR1 SGHKS, CDR2 YYEKEE (reference sequence).

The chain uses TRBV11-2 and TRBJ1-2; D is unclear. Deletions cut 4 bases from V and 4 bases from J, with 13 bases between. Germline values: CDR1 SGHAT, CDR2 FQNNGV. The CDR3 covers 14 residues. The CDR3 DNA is TGTGCCAGCAGCTATTCCTTGGAGGGCTATGGCTACACCTTC. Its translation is CASSYSLEGYGYTF. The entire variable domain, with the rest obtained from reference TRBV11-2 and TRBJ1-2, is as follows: EAGVAQSPRYKIIEKRQSVAFWCNPISGHATLYWYQQILGQGPKLLIQFQNNGVVDDSQLPKDRFSAERLKGVDSTLKIQPAKLEDSAVYLCASSYSLEGYGYTFGSGTRLTVV.

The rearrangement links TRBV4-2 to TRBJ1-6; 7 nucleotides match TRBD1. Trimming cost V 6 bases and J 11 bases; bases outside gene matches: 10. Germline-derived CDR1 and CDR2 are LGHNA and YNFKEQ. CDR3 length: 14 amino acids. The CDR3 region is CASSPEGGEAPLHF. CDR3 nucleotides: TGTGCCAGCAGTCCCGAAGGGGGCGAGGCACCCCTCCACTTT.

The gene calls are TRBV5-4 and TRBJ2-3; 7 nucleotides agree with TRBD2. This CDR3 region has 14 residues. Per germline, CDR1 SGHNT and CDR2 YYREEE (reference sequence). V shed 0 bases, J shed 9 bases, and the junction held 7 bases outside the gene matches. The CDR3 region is CASSLESGVGTQYF. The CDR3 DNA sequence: TGTGCCAGCAGCTTGGAAAGCGGGGTAGGGACGCAGTATTTT.

The CDR3 sequence is CASSLFSGAGNTIYF. The CDR3 DNA reads as TGTGCCAGCAGCTTATTTTCAGGGGCTGGAAACACCATATATTTT. The chain combines TRBV7-9 with TRBJ1-3, with a weak D call TRBD1 (6 bases). Between the trimmed V and J ends, which lost 2 bases and 2 bases, there was a span of 10 bases. The CDR3 consists of 15 residues. From germline, CDR1 is SEHNR and CDR2 FQNEAQ (reference sequence).

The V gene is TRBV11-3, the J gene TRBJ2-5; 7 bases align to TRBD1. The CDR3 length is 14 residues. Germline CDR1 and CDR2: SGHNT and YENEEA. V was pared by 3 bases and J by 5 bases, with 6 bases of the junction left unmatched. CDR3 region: CASSFDRVSETQYF. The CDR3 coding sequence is TGTGCCAGCAGCTTCGACAGGGTCTCGGAGACCCAGTACTTC.

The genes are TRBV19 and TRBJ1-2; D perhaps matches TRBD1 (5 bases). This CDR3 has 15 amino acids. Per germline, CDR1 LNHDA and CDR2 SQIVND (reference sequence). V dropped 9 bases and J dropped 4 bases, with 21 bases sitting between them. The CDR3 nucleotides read TGTGCCAGCGTACCTGACAGCGTAAACTTCTATGGCTACACCTTC. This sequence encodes CASVPDSVNFYGYTF.

The CDR3 loop reads CASSRRWDSQRNSPLHF. DNA for the CDR3: TGTGCCAGCAGCCGAAGGTGGGACAGTCAGAGGAATTCACCCCTCCACTTT. The V call is TRBV3-1 (or the pseudogene TRBV3-2), the J call TRBJ1-6, with 7 bases lining up with TRBD1. V dropped 4 bases and J dropped 7; count of bases not matched to a gene: 13. CDR3 size: 17 residues. Germline V gene sequence: CDR1 LGHDT, CDR2 YNNKEL (reference sequence).

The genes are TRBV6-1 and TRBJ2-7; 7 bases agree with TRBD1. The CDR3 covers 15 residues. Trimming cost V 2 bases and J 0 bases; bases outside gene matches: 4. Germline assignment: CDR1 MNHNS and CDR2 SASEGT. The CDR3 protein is CASSEWGQFSYEQYF. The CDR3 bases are TGTGCCAGCAGTGAATGGGGACAGTTCTCCTACGAGCAGTACTTC.

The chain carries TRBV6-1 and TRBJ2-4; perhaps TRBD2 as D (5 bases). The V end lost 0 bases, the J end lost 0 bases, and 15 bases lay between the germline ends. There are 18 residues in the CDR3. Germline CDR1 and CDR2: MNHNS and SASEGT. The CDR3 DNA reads TGTGCCAGCAGTGAAGCAGCGTGGTTTGGACTAGCCAAAAACATTCAGTACTTC. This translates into CASSEAAWFGLAKNIQYF.

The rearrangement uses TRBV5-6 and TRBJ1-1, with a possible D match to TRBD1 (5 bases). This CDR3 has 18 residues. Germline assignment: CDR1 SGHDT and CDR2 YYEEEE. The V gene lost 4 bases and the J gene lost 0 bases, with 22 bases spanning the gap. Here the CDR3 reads CASSRRTTGGTMNTEAFF. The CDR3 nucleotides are TGTGCCAGCAGCCGACGGACAACGGGAGGAACAATGAACACTGAAGCTTTCTTT.

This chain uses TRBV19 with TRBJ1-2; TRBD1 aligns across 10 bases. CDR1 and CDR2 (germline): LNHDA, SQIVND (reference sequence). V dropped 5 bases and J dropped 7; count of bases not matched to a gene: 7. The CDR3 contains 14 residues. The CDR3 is CASSSGTGVFGYTF. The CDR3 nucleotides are TGTGCCAGTAGTTCCGGGACAGGGGTGTTTGGCTACACCTTC. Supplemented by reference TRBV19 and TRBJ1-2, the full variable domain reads DGGITQSPKYLFRKEGQNVTLSCEQNLNHDAMYWYRQDPGQGLRLIYYSQIVNDFQKGDIAEGYSVSREKKESFPLTVTSAQKNPTAFYLCASSSGTGVFGYTFGSGTRLTVV.

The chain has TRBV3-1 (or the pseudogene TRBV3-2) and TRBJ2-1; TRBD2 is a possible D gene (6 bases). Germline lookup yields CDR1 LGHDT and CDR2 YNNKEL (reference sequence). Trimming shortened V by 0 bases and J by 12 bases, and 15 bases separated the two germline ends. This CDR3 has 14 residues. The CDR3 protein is CASSQEVAVGWQFF. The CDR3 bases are TGTGCCAGCAGCCAAGAAGTAGCGGTTGGGTGGCAGTTCTTC.

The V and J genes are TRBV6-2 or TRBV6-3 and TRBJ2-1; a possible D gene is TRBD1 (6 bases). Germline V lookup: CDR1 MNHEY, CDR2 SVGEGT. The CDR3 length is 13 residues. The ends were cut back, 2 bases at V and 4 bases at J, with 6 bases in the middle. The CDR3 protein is CASSYTGYNEQFF. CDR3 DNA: TGTGCCAGCAGTTACACAGGGTACAATGAGCAGTTCTTC.

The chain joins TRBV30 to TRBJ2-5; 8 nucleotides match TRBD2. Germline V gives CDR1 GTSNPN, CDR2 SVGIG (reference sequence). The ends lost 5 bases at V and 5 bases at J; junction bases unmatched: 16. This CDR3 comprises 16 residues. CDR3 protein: CAWRFPGGEPGETQYF. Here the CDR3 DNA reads TGTGCCTGGCGTTTTCCCGGGGGGGAGCCGGGTGAGACCCAGTACTTC.

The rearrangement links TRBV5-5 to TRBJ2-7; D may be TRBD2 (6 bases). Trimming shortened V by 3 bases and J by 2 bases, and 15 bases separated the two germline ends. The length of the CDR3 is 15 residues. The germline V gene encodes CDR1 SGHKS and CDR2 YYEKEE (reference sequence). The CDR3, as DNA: TGTGCCAGCAGCTCCATCTCGGGAGAAGCCTACGAGCAGTACTTC. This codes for CASSSISGEAYEQYF.

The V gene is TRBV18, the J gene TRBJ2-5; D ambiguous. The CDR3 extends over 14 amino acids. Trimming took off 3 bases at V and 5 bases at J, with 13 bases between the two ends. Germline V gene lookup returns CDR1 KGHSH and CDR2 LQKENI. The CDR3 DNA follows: TGTGCCAGCTCACCTTTTGACTCCCCCGAGACCCAGTACTTC. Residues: CASSPFDSPETQYF.

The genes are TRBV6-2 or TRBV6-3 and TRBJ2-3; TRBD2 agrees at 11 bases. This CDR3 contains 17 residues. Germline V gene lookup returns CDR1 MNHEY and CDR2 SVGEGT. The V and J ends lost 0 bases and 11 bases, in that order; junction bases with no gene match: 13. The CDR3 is CASSYSIAGGPTSRQYF. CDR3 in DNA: TGTGCCAGCAGTTACTCGATAGCGGGGGGGCCTACCTCTAGGCAGTATTTT.

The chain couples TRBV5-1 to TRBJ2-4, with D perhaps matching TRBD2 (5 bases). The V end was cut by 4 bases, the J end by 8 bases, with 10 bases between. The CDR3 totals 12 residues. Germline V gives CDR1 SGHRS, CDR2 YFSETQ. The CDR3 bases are TGCGCCAGCAGCCTCAACGGGGACATTCAGTACTTC. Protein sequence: CASSLNGDIQYF.

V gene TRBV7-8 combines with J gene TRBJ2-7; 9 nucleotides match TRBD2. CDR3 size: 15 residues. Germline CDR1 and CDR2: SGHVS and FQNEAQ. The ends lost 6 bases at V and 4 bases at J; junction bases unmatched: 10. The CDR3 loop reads CASRPREGALYEQYF. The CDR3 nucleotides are TGTGCCAGCAGGCCGCGGGAGGGGGCTCTATACGAGCAGTACTTC.